By share, the clone carrying this T cell receptor beta chain counts as medium-sized. Its antigen is currently unknown. This sample was taken from a study of response to subunit inactivated influenza vaccine. Findings and caveats of the study: There was a suggestion from the authors that each seasonal influenza vaccination recruits few new T cells.

The length of the CDR3 is 12 residues. The V gene's germline CDR1 is SGHTA and CDR2 FQGNSA. V lost 6 bases and J 5 bases, leaving 10 bases between the germline ends. Using its own MiXCR run on the RT-PCR reads, TCRdb lists one record per CDR3 protein. The data contain more than 700,000 distinct CDR3 sequences, around 20% of them seen just once; the ten biggest clones take up roughly 10%. The clonotype originates from a man aged 50-59 years who received an inactivated influenza vaccine. The sample in question was PBMCs from blood, obtained approximately 5 days after vaccination. This chain uses TRBV7-2 with TRBJ2-5, with D perhaps matching TRBD1 or TRBD2 (5 bases each). For the CDR3, the DNA is TGTGCCAGCAGTGGGGGTTGGGAGACCCAGTACTTC. It encodes CASSGGWETQYF.